Listed below are T cell receptor beta chains from one sample, sequenced in a study of T-cell reconstitution after alpha-beta-depleted transplantation in children. From the PCR reads, TCRdb called clonotypes with MiXCR, one entry per CDR3 protein. The sample holds approximately 88,000 distinct CDR3 sequences, 12% seen once. Sample: PBMCs from the stem cell graft donor, taken from the stem cell graft. These receptors originate from a human donor who donated a stem cell graft to a child with inherited bone marrow failure. The CDR3 runs from the conserved cysteine through the conserved F or W. Fields, in order: D gene, V gene, clone size, J gene, CDR3 protein, CDR3 DNA. A D gene is named only where the DNA matches it firmly. Clone sizes are given selectively: once, few, many, or a class where the clone is expanded.

>TRBD2|TRBV7-9|.|TRBJ2-1
CASSPGLAVVQGNEQFF
TGTGCCAGCAGCCCCGGACTAGCGGTGGTACAGGGGAATGAGCAGTTCTTC
>TRBD1|TRBV18|many|TRBJ1-6
CASSPTGIGNSPLHF
TGTGCCAGCTCACCGACAGGGATAGGGAATTCACCCCTCCACTTT
>TRBD2|TRBV7-3|.|TRBJ2-1
CASSSRLAGDEQFF
TGTGCCAGCAGCTCACGACTAGCGGGTGATGAGCAGTTCTTC
>.|TRBV6-5|.|TRBJ1-1
CASSYLGQEAFF
TGTGCCAGCAGTTACTTGGGACAAGAAGCTTTCTTT
>.|TRBV4-3|many|TRBJ2-3
CASSQRGIGDTQYF
TGCGCCAGCAGCCAAAGGGGCATAGGAGATACGCAGTATTTT
>TRBD1|TRBV12-3/TRBV12-4|many|TRBJ1-2
CASAPRGQGVFGYTF
TGTGCCAGCGCCCCCCGTGGACAGGGGGTGTTTGGCTACACCTTC
>.|TRBV4-2|many|TRBJ2-3
CASSQDGLRTDTQYF
TGTGCCAGCAGCCAAGATGGGTTGCGGACAGATACGCAGTATTTT
>.|TRBV6-5|.|TRBJ1-5
CASSGDPGGNQPQHF
TGTGCCAGCTCGGGGGACCCCGGGGGCAATCAGCCCCAGCATTTT
>.|TRBV6-1|many|TRBJ2-3
CASSISGTTDTQYF
TGTGCCAGCAGCATAAGCGGCACCACAGATACGCAGTATTTT
>TRBD1|TRBV20-1|.|TRBJ2-7
CSAQQGYTYEQYF
TGCAGTGCGCAACAGGGGTACACCTACGAGCAGTACTTC
>.|TRBV5-1|.|TRBJ2-3
CASSEASSGTDTQYF
TGCGCCAGCAGCGAGGCTTCGAGCGGGACAGATACGCAGTATTTT
>.|TRBV6-2/TRBV6-3|many|TRBJ2-1
CASSLERTAYNEQFF
TGTGCCAGCAGTCTCGAGCGGACAGCCTACAATGAGCAGTTCTTC
>.|TRBV20-1|many|TRBJ2-7
CSARDSGQPYEQYF
TGCAGTGCTAGAGATTCCGGTCAACCCTACGAGCAGTACTTC
>.|TRBV7-9|many|TRBJ2-2
CASSTSSPNTGELFF
TGTGCCAGCAGCACTAGCAGCCCGAACACCGGGGAGCTGTTTTTT
>TRBD1|TRBV6-5|.|TRBJ2-2
CASSWGTGQTGELFF
TGTGCCAGCAGTTGGGGGACAGGGCAAACCGGGGAGCTGTTTTTT
>.|TRBV7-9|many|TRBJ2-2
CASSVQGSGTGELFF
TGTGCCAGCAGCGTACAGGGTTCGGGCACCGGGGAGCTGTTTTTT
>.|TRBV10-3|.|TRBJ2-7
CAISEGLSSYEQYF
TGTGCCATCAGTGAAGGACTCTCCTCCTACGAGCAGTACTTC
>.|TRBV27|many|TRBJ2-7
CASRSYLRLGGYEQYF
TGTGCCAGCAGAAGCTATCTGCGACTAGGAGGCTACGAGCAGTACTTC
>.|TRBV5-6|many|TRBJ1-2
CASSLASGDLPYGYTF
TGTGCCAGCAGCTTGGCGTCAGGGGATCTTCCCTATGGCTACACCTTC